Listed below are T cell receptor beta chains from one sample, sequenced in a study of cytomegalovirus exposure and HLA in healthy donors. Clones were read by immunoSEQ multiplex PCR, and TCRdb kept only the in-frame ones, dropping some. The sample holds roughly 150,000 clones; around 70% are singletons and the top ten take roughly 1.7%. The specimen was PBMCs. The receptors were sampled from a woman under 40 in good health and CMV-seronegative. The CDR3 runs from the conserved cysteine through the conserved F or W.

J: TRBJ1-2
V: TRBV9
CDR3: CASSTRQGWDNYGYTF

J: TRBJ2-6
V: TRBV2
CDR3: CASSERGYRSGANVLTF

J: TRBJ1-6
V: TRBV14
CDR3: CASSQEGQSLSPLHF

J: TRBJ2-1
V: TRBV5-1
CDR3: CASAPPGQGMVNEQFF

J: TRBJ2-5
V: TRBV4-1
CDR3: CASSREVAQETQYF

J: TRBJ2-3
V: TRBV10-1
CDR3: CASSRQGGRTDTQYF

J: TRBJ1-5
V: TRBV5-3
CDR3: CARSPGQGGNQPQHF

J: TRBJ2-2
V: TRBV7-9
CDR3: CSSSDKRGAGTGELFF

J: TRBJ2-1
V: TRBV5-1
CDR3: CASSLGDRGQYEQFF

J: TRBJ1-1
V: TRBV19
CDR3: CASSTQGRGSTEAFF

J: TRBJ1-2
V: TRBV6-1
CDR3: CASSLQGGYTF

J: TRBJ1-1
V: TRBV6-4
CDR3: CASSDNLAGGYTEAFF

J: TRBJ1-4
V: TRBV28
CDR3: CASSKRQTATNEKLFF

J: TRBJ2-2
V: TRBV6-1
CDR3: CASSEIVYDTGELFF

J: TRBJ1-1
V: TRBV2
CDR3: CAGSEEPGGDTEAFF

J: TRBJ1-1
V: TRBV11-3
CDR3: CASSLEGPATEAFF

J: TRBJ1-5
V: TRBV29-1
CDR3: CSVRTGRRNQPQHF

J: TRBJ1-1
V: TRBV9
CDR3: CASSAPGRTSRTEAFF

J: TRBJ2-3
V: TRBV28
CDR3: CASSLAGGGTDTQYF

J: TRBJ1-4
V: TRBV14
CDR3: CASSRDRDEKLFF

J: TRBJ1-2
V: TRBV18
CDR3: CASSPPGTGGTYGYTF

J: TRBJ2-4
V: TRBV5-4
CDR3: CASSLLARRNIQYF

J: TRBJ1-6
V: TRBV28
CDR3: CASVRTGDNSPLHF

J: TRBJ1-1
V: TRBV5-5
CDR3: CASSLWTDSQAFF

J: TRBJ1-5
V: TRBV11-2
CDR3: CASSFSGGNQPQHF

J: TRBJ1-2
V: TRBV28
CDR3: CASKSHGSYGYTF

J: TRBJ1-4
V: TRBV10-3
CDR3: CAISEGRGTTNEKLFF

J: TRBJ1-1
V: TRBV28
CDR3: CASSRISVSAEAFF

J: TRBJ1-3
V: TRBV6-1
CDR3: CASYPGTGTGNTIYF

J: TRBJ2-3
V: TRBV29-1
CDR3: CSVAPERGATDTQYF

J: TRBJ2-7
V: TRBV11-2
CDR3: CASSPLGLAYEQYF

J: TRBJ1-1
V: TRBV13
CDR3: CASSPGRGTEAFF

J: TRBJ2-4
V: TRBV11-1
CDR3: CASYPFPSSGLIAKNIQYF

J: TRBJ2-1
V: TRBV10-3
CDR3: CAISESGGDGREQFF

J: TRBJ1-6
V: TRBV30
CDR3: CASTAGGSSYNSPLHF

J: TRBJ2-7
V: TRBV28
CDR3: CASRTAGQGSHEQYF

J: TRBJ2-7
V: TRBV6-5
CDR3: CASSTSSGRREQYF

J: TRBJ2-3
V: TRBV29-1
CDR3: CSVEDRGKQYF

J: TRBJ2-5
V: TRBV5-1
CDR3: CASSLGTFLQETQYF

J: TRBJ2-7
V: TRBV5-4
CDR3: CASSQRGVYEQYF

J: TRBJ2-2
V: TRBV11-2
CDR3: CASSKKGLQIYTGELFF

J: TRBJ2-7
V: TRBV6-5
CDR3: CASGFSGNNEQYF

J: TRBJ1-1
V: TRBV7-9
CDR3: CASSLTGKSSAFF

J: TRBJ1-6
V: TRBV6-5
CDR3: CASSSRVSPLHF

J: TRBJ1-4
V: TRBV5-1
CDR3: CASSYQGKVDEKLFF

J: TRBJ2-7
V: TRBV28
CDR3: CASSPSAGTYEQYF

J: TRBJ2-3
V: TRBV30
CDR3: CAWSSAGLGTDTQYF